A selection of T cell receptor beta chains follows, all from one sample in a study of blood T cell repertoires in COVID-19. Repertoires were generated with immunoSEQ multiplex PCR, while TCRdb's copy carries only in-frame clones and drops some. This sample has under 300,000 clones, with 86% found just once. The sequenced sample was peripheral blood. The receptors come from a man older than 75 with acute or convalescent COVID-19. The CDR3 runs from the conserved cysteine through the conserved F or W. The D gene is left open where the match is weak. Not all rows give a size; the values are once, few, many and, for expanded clones, a class.

>.|.|TRBJ1-6|16|TRBV11-2
CASSRQARTYGSPLHF
TGTGCCAGCAGCCGGCAGGCCCGCACTTATGGTTCACCCCTCCACTTT
>.|TRBD1|TRBJ1-1|14|TRBV5-4
CASSEQGEDTEAFF
TGTGCCAGCAGCGAGCAGGGGGAGGACACTGAAGCTTTCTTT
>.|TRBD2|TRBJ2-1|18|TRBV3-1/TRBV3-2
CASSQELAGGPGRNEQFF
TGTGCCAGCAGCCAAGAACTAGCGGGAGGGCCCGGGAGAAATGAGCAGTTCTTC
>few|TRBD1|TRBJ1-5|16|TRBV27
CASRSGDRALNQPQHF
TGTGCCAGCAGGTCGGGGGACAGGGCACTCAATCAGCCCCAGCATTTT
>.|TRBD1|TRBJ1-1|14|TRBV7-3
CASSPGQSNTEAFF
TGTGCCAGCAGCCCGGGACAGTCGAACACTGAAGCTTTCTTT
>many|TRBD1|TRBJ2-7|15|TRBV28
CASSLPTGTYYEQYF
TGTGCCAGCAGCCTCCCGACAGGGACGTACTACGAGCAGTACTTC
>.|TRBD2|TRBJ2-3|16|TRBV7-2
CASSSGLAGGLDTQYF
TGTGCCAGCAGCTCGGGACTAGCGGGGGGGCTCGATACGCAGTATTTT
>.|TRBD1|TRBJ1-2|16|TRBV9
CASSGIPGQGPYGYTF
TGTGCCAGCAGCGGGATACCGGGACAGGGACCCTATGGCTACACCTTC
>.|.|TRBJ1-1|14|TRBV11-2
CASSFRLQNTEAFF
TGTGCCAGCAGCTTCCGGTTGCAGAACACTGAAGCTTTCTTT
>.|.|TRBJ1-1|15|TRBV9
CVSSVVAGQNTEAFF
TGTGTCAGCAGCGTAGTCGCAGGTCAGAACACTGAAGCTTTCTTT
>once|.|TRBJ2-1|12|TRBV14
CASSQGTSWQFF
TGTGCCAGCAGCCAAGGGACTTCCTGGCAGTTCTTC
>.|TRBD1|TRBJ1-4|15|TRBV4-1
CASSLSGTANEKLFF
TGCGCCAGCAGCCTTTCCGGGACAGCTAATGAAAAACTGTTTTTT
>.|.|TRBJ1-5|14|TRBV6-5
CASSSTGRNQPQHF
TGTGCCAGCAGTTCGACAGGCAGGAATCAGCCCCAGCATTTT
>.|TRBD1|TRBJ1-4|18|TRBV28
CASSFPGQGHATNEKLFF
TGTGCCAGCAGTTTCCCGGGACAGGGTCATGCAACTAATGAAAAACTGTTTTTT
>once|.|TRBJ2-4|16|TRBV5-5
CASSLAPDRGGNIQYF
TGTGCCAGCAGCTTGGCCCCCGACAGGGGAGGGAACATTCAGTACTTC
>.|TRBD1|TRBJ1-3|16|TRBV11-3
CASSPGTGRSGNTIYF
TGTGCCAGCAGCCCTGGGACAGGGCGATCTGGAAACACCATATATTTT
>.|TRBD1|TRBJ1-6|15|TRBV3-1/TRBV3-2
CASSLLTGSNSPLHF
TGTGCCAGCAGCTTATTGACAGGGTCGAATTCACCCCTCCACTTT
>.|TRBD1|TRBJ1-6|14|TRBV19
CASSMSRGNSPLHF
TGTGCCAGTAGTATGTCCAGGGGGAATTCACCCCTCCACTTT
>.|.|TRBJ2-6|17|TRBV24-1
CATSDPSGPPGANVLTF
TGTGCCACCAGTGATCCAAGCGGGCCTCCTGGGGCCAACGTCCTGACTTTC
>.|.|TRBJ1-2|13|TRBV6-5
CASRNLYSGGYTF
TGTGCCAGCAGAAACCTCTACTCGGGTGGCTACACCTTC
>.|.|TRBJ2-7|14|TRBV14
CASSPAGTFYEQYF
TGTGCCAGCAGCCCCGCCGGGACTTTCTACGAGCAGTACTTC
>few|.|TRBJ1-4|14|TRBV5-1
CASSWSGGEEKLFF
TGCGCCAGCAGCTGGTCCGGGGGGGAAGAAAAACTGTTTTTT
>.|TRBD2|TRBJ2-7|15|TRBV6-5
CASNPSGGSSYEQYF
TGTGCCAGCAACCCCTCGGGGGGTTCATCCTACGAGCAGTACTTC
>once|.|TRBJ2-1|15|TRBV11-3
CASSLAPSSYNEQFF
TGTGCCAGCAGCTTAGCACCCAGCTCCTACAATGAGCAGTTCTTC
>.|.|TRBJ2-1|15|TRBV4-2
CASSQGLLGGNEQFF
TGTGCCAGCAGCCAAGGACTCCTTGGGGGGAATGAGCAGTTCTTC
>few|TRBD2|TRBJ2-1|15|TRBV10-3
CAIQSSSGARDEQFF
TGTGCCATCCAATCATCTAGCGGGGCAAGGGATGAGCAGTTCTTC
>.|.|TRBJ2-3|13|TRBV27
CASSRRSPDTQYF
TGTGCCAGCTCCCGGAGGTCCCCAGATACGCAGTATTTT
>once|TRBD1|TRBJ2-1|15|TRBV24-1
CATSPRDRGNNEQFF
TGTGCCACCAGCCCACGGGACAGAGGGAACAATGAGCAGTTCTTC
>.|TRBD2|TRBJ2-3|14|TRBV7-2
CASITGGPADTQYF
TGTGCCAGCATCACGGGGGGGCCTGCAGATACGCAGTATTTT
>.|.|TRBJ2-3|16|TRBV18
CASSPEGRQDGDTQYF
TGTGCCAGCTCACCAGAGGGACGACAGGATGGGGATACGCAGTATTTT
>.|.|TRBJ2-5|15|TRBV28
CASSGGSHGRETQYF
TGTGCCAGCAGCGGGGGATCTCACGGCCGAGAGACCCAGTACTTC
>.|.|TRBJ1-2|12|TRBV7-2
CASSPLPRGYTF
TGTGCCAGCAGCCCTCTCCCGAGAGGCTACACCTTC
>.|.|TRBJ1-4|12|TRBV5-6
CASSLGGLKLFF
TGTGCCAGCAGCCTCGGGGGTCTGAAACTGTTTTTT
>.|.|TRBJ2-5|13|TRBV19
CASSRQTGETQYF
TGTGCCAGTAGTCGACAGACTGGAGAGACCCAGTACTTC
>.|TRBD2|TRBJ2-1|13|TRBV15
CATRTSGTNEQFF
TGTGCCACCCGGACTAGCGGGACCAATGAGCAGTTCTTC
>.|.|TRBJ2-3|15|TRBV7-8
CASSLRKGSTDTQYF
TGTGCCAGCAGCTTACGAAAGGGGAGCACAGATACGCAGTATTTT
>few|.|TRBJ1-5|17|TRBV19
CASSIVGRKYSNQPQHF
TGTGCCAGTAGTATAGTAGGGAGAAAATATAGCAATCAGCCCCAGCATTTT
>.|.|TRBJ1-6|15|TRBV5-6
CASSLRSSYNSPLHF
TGTGCCAGCAGCCTCCGGAGCTCCTATAATTCACCCCTCCACTTT
>.|.|TRBJ1-2|16|TRBV5-1
CASSPGHLNSNYGYTF
TGCGCCAGCAGCCCCGGACACCTCAACTCTAACTATGGCTACACCTTC
>once|TRBD2|TRBJ2-1|16|TRBV4-2
CASSQVAGGQGIEQFF
TGTGCCAGCAGCCAAGTAGCGGGAGGGCAAGGAATTGAGCAGTTCTTC
>.|TRBD1|TRBJ1-5|18|TRBV7-2
CASSLAPGTGGIYQPQHF
TGTGCCAGCAGCTTAGCCCCCGGGACAGGGGGCATCTATCAGCCCCAGCATTTT
>.|.|TRBJ2-5|14|TRBV9
CASSVGQSQETQYF
TGTGCCAGCAGCGTAGGACAGAGTCAAGAGACCCAGTACTTC
>few|.|TRBJ1-5|16|TRBV6-1
CASSEAGGAQGQPQHF
TGTGCCAGCAGTGAAGCGGGGGGGGCGCAGGGTCAGCCCCAGCATTTT
>.|TRBD2|TRBJ2-5|15|TRBV9
CASSGTSGRPETQYF
TGTGCCAGCAGCGGAACTAGCGGGAGGCCAGAGACCCAGTACTTC
>.|.|TRBJ2-1|12|TRBV7-2
CASSLSSGEQFF
TGTGCCAGCAGCTTATCGAGCGGTGAGCAGTTCTTC
>few|TRBD1|TRBJ2-2|16|TRBV19
CASSIVQGANTGELFF
TGTGCCAGTAGTATAGTCCAGGGGGCGAACACCGGGGAGCTGTTTTTT
>once|.|TRBJ2-7|15|TRBV7-2
CASSLGATGSYEQYF
TGTGCCAGCAGCTTAGGGGCCACAGGCTCCTACGAGCAGTACTTC
>.|TRBD1|TRBJ1-6|15|TRBV7-9
CASSSMGGQGSPLHF
TGTGCCAGCAGCTCCATGGGGGGACAGGGGTCACCCCTCCACTTT
>.|TRBD2|TRBJ2-2|15|TRBV6-5
CASSRGTSGILELFF
TGTGCCAGCAGTCGCGGGACTAGCGGGATCTTGGAGCTGTTTTTT
>.|.|TRBJ2-7|14|TRBV7-2
CASSGSLPPYEQYF
TGTGCCAGCTCAGGGTCCCTCCCTCCCTACGAGCAGTACTTC
>once|.|TRBJ2-7|13|TRBV3-1/TRBV3-2
CASSQDGEHEQYF
TGTGCCAGCAGCCAAGACGGGGAACACGAGCAGTACTTC
>.|.|TRBJ2-2|14|TRBV7-2
CASSFNRNTGELFF
TGTGCCAGCAGCTTCAACAGGAACACCGGGGAGCTGTTTTTT
>.|.|TRBJ2-5|11|TRBV2
CASSLQETQYF
TGTGCCAGCAGCCTACAAGAGACCCAGTACTTC